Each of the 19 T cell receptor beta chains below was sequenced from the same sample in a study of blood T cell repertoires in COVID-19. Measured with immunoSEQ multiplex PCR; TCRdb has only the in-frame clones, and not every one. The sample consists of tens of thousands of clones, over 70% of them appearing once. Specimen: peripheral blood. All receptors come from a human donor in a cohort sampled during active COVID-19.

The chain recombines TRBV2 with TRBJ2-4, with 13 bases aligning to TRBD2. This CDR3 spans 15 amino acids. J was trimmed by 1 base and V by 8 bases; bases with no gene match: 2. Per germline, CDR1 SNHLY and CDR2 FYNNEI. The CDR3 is CASGTSGVAKNIQYF. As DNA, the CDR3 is TGTGCCAGCGGGACTAGCGGGGTTGCCAAAAACATTCAGTACTTC.

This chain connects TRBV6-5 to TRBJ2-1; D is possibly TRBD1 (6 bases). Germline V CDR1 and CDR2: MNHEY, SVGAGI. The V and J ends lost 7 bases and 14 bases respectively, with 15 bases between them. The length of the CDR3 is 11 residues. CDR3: CASTTGTTEFF. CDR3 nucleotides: TGTGCCAGCACCACCGGGACAACGGAGTTCTTC.

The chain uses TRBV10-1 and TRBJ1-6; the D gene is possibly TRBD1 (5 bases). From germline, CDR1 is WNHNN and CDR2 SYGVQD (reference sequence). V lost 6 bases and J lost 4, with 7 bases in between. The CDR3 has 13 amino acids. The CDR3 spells CASSRQYNSPLHF. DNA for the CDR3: TGCGCCAGCAGCCGACAGTATAATTCACCCCTCCACTTT.

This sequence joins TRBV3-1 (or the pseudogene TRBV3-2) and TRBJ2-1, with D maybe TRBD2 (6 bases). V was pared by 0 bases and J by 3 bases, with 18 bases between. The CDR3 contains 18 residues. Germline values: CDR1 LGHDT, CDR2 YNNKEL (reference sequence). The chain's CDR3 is CASSQDLPLREDYNEQFF. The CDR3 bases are TGTGCCAGCAGCCAAGATCTCCCCCTTAGGGAGGACTACAATGAGCAGTTCTTC.

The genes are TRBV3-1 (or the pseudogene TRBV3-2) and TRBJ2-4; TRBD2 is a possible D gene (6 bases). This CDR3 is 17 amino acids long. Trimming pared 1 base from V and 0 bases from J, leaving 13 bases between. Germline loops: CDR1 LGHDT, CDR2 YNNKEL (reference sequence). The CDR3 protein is CASSQAVLGLAKNIQYF. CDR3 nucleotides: TGTGCCAGCAGCCAAGCGGTATTGGGACTAGCCAAAAACATTCAGTACTTC.

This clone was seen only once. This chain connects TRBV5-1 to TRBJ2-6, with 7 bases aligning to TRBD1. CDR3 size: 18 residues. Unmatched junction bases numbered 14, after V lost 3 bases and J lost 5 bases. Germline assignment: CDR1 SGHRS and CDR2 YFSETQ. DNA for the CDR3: TGCGCCAGCAGCTCCATCGGGACAGTGGGTGAACGGGCCAACGTCCTGACTTTC. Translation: CASSSIGTVGERANVLTF. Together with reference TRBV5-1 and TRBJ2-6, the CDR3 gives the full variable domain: KAGVTQTPRYLIKTRGQQVTLSCSPISGHRSVSWYQQTPGQGLQFLFEYFSETQRNKGNFPGRFSGRQFSNSRSEMNVSTLELGDSALYLCASSSIGTVGERANVLTFGAGSRLTVL.

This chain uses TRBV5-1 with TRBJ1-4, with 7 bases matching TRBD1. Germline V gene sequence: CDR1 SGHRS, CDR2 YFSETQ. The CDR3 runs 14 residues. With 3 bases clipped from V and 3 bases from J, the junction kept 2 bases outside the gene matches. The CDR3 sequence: CASSSGTANEKLFF. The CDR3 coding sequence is TGCGCCAGCAGCTCGGGGACAGCTAATGAAAAACTGTTTTTT.

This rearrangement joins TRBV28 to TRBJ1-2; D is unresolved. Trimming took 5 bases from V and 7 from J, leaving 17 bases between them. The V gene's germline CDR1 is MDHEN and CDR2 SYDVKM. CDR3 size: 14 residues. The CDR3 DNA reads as TGTGCCAGCAGTCTCGGCGGTCCTTCGGGTGGCTACACCTTC. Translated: CASSLGGPSGGYTF.

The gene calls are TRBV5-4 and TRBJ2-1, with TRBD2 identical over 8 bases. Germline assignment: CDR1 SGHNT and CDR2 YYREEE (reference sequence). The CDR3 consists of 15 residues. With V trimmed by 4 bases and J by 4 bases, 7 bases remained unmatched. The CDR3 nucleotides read TGTGCCAGCAGCCGAGGGGGACTAGTATACAATGAGCAGTTCTTC. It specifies CASSRGGLVYNEQFF.

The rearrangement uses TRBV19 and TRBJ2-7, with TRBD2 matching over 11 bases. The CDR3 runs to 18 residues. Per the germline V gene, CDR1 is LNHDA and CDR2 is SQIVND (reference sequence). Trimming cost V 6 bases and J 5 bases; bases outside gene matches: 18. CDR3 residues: CASSIFPSTSGRRNEQYF. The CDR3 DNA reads TGTGCCAGTAGCATATTCCCTTCCACTAGCGGGAGAAGGAACGAGCAGTACTTC. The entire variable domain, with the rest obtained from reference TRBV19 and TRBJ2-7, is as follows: DGGITQSPKYLFRKEGQNVTLSCEQNLNHDAMYWYRQDPGQGLRLIYYSQIVNDFQKGDIAEGYSVSREKKESFPLTVTSAQKNPTAFYLCASSIFPSTSGRRNEQYFGPGTRLTVT.

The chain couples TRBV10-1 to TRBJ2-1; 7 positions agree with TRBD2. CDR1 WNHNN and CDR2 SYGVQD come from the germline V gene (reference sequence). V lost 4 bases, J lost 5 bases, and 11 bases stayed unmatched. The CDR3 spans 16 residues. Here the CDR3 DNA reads TGCGCCAGCAGTGTTGCCCGGCAGCGGGGACACAATGAGCAGTTCTTC. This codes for CASSVARQRGHNEQFF.

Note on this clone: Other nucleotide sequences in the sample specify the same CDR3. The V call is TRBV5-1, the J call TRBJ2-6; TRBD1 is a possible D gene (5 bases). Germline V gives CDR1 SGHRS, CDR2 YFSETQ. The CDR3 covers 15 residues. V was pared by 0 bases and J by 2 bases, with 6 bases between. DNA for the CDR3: TGCGCCAGCAGCTTGGCAGGGACTGGGGCCAACGTCCTGACTTTC. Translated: CASSLAGTGANVLTF.

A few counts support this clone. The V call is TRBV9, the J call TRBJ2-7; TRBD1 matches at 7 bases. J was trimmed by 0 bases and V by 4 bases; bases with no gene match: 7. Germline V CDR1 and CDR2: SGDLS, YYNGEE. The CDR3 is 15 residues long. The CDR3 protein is CASSSQRDSSYEQYF. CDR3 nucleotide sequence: TGTGCCAGCAGCTCGCAACGGGACAGCTCCTACGAGCAGTACTTC.

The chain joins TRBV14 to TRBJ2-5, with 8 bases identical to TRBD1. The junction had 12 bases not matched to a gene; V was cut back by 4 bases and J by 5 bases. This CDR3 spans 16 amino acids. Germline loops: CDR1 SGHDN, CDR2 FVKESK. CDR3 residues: CASSPGGQERRETQYF. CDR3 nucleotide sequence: TGTGCCAGCAGCCCCGGGGGACAGGAGAGGAGGGAGACCCAGTACTTC.

This CDR3 reads CASSLDRGEHEKLFF. The CDR3 region has the DNA TGTGCCAGCAGCTTAGACAGAGGAGAACACGAAAAACTGTTTTTT. The genes are TRBV11-2 and TRBJ1-4; no firm D call. This CDR3 is built from 15 residues. Trimming left V 0 bases short and J 8 bases short, with 13 bases between. Germline-derived CDR1 and CDR2 are SGHAT and FQNNGV. The complete variable domain, with remaining parts taken from reference TRBV11-2 and TRBJ1-4, reads EAGVAQSPRYKIIEKRQSVAFWCNPISGHATLYWYQQILGQGPKLLIQFQNNGVVDDSQLPKDRFSAERLKGVDSTLKIQPAKLEDSAVYLCASSLDRGEHEKLFFGSGTQLSVL.

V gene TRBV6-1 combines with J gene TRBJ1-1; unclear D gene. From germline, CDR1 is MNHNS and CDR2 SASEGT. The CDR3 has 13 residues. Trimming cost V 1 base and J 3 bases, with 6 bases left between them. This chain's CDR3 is CASSEDGDTEAFF. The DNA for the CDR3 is TGTGCCAGCAGTGAAGACGGAGACACTGAAGCTTTCTTT.

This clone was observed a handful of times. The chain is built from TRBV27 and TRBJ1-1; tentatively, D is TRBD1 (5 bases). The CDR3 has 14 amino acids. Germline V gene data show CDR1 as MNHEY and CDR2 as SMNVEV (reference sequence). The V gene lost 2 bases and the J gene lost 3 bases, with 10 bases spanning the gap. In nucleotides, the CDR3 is TGTGCCAGCAGTTTAAGGGGCCGCTACACTGAAGCTTTCTTT. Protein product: CASSLRGRYTEAFF.

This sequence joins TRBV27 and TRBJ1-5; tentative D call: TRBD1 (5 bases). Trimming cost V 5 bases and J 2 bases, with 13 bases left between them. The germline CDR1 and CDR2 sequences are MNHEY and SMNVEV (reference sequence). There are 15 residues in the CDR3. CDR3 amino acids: CASSTRWGGNQPQHF. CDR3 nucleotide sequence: TGTGCCAGCAGTACCCGTTGGGGGGGCAATCAGCCCCAGCATTTT.

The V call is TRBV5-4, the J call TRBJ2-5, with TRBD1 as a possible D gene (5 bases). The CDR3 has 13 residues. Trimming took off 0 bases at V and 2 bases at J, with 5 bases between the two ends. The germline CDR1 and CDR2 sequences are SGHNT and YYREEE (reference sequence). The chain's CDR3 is CASSLGQQETQYF. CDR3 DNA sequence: TGTGCCAGCAGCTTGGGACAGCAAGAGACCCAGTACTTC.